This T cell receptor (beta chain) was documented in a study of type 1 and type 2 diabetes patients. Overall study: The cohort mixed type 1 diabetes, type 2 diabetes and nondiabetic donors.

Trimming removed 7 bases from V and 3 bases from J; junction bases left unmatched: 5. Germline CDR1 is SNHLY and CDR2 is FYNNEI. This CDR3 is built from 13 residues. With regard to this clonotype: As yet, its antigen is unknown.

All diabetic donors were classified as either type 1 or type 2 diabetes. Peripheral blood, approximately 9.6 milliliters per participant, was collected. Genomic DNA was the PCR template. Multiplex PCR with 30 forward and 13 reverse primers amplified the TCR beta CDR3. TCRdb redid the calling of the multiplex PCR reads with MiXCR, one entry per CDR3 protein. The data hold fewer than 350,000 distinct CDR3 sequences, with over 45% observed a single time. Study findings and constraints: Type 2 diabetes repertoires were more diverse than type 1 diabetes repertoires.

The receptor was isolated from a man younger than 35 with type 2 diabetes. Sequencing was performed on peripheral blood mononuclear cells (PBMCs). The gene calls are TRBV2 and TRBJ2-7, with 8 bases fitting TRBD1. The CDR3 sequence is CASKETGDYEQYF. As DNA, the CDR3 is TGTGCCAGCAAGGAGACAGGGGACTACGAGCAGTACTTC.